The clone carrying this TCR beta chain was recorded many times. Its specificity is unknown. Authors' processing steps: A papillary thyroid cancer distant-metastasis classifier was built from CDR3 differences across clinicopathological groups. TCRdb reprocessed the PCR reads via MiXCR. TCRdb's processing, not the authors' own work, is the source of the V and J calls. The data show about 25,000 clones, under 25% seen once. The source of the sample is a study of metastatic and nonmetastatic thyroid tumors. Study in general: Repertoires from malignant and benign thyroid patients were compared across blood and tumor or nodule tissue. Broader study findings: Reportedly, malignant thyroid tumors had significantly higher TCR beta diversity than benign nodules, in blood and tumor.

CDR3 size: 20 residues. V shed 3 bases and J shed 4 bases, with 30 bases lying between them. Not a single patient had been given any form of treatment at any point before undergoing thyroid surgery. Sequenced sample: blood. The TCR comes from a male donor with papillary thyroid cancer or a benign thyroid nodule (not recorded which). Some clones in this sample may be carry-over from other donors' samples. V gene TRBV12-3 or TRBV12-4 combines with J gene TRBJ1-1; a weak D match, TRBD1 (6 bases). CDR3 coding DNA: TGTGCCAGCAGTTTTAGCAGCCCCAGGGGTTGGACGCGAGCAGGCACTGAAGCTTTCTTT. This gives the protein CASSFSSPRGWTRAGTEAFF.